The rows below give T cell receptor beta chains drawn from one sample of a study of response to subunit inactivated influenza vaccine. MiXCR was run by TCRdb on the RT-PCR reads, yielding one entry per CDR3 protein. Among 200,000 to 250,000 distinct CDR3 sequences, 10% to 15% were seen once, and the ten largest hold approximately 7.8%. The input for sequencing was non-naive T cells sorted from PBMCs, taken 14 days before vaccination. The receptors originated from a man aged 45-65 years who received an inactivated influenza vaccine. Each CDR3 is given with its conserved first and last residue. Each record gives: V gene, CDR3 length, clone size, D gene, J gene, CDR3 DNA, CDR3 protein. D genes are given only for firm matches. Not all rows give a size; the values are once, few, many and, for expanded clones, a class.

>TRBV20-1|16|-|TRBD2|TRBJ2-5
TGCAGTGCTAGGGGGATTAGCGGGGGGCGAGAAGAGACCCAGTACTTC
CSARGISGGREETQYF
>TRBV3-1|15|few|TRBD2|TRBJ2-1
TGTGCCAGCAGCCAAGGCCCACTAGCGGGGAGCGCGCAGTTCTTC
CASSQGPLAGSAQFF
>TRBV29-1|15|-|TRBD2|TRBJ2-1
TGCAGCGCAAAGACTAGCGGGGGCGGCTACAATGAGCAGTTCTTC
CSAKTSGGGYNEQFF
>TRBV29-1|12|many|-|TRBJ2-1
TGCAGCTCGGGGTCGCGGGCAAATGAGCAGTTCTTC
CSSGSRANEQFF
>TRBV5-1|14|few|TRBD1|TRBJ2-1
TGCGCCAGCAGACACAGGGGCTCCTACAATGAGCAGTTCTTC
CASRHRGSYNEQFF
>TRBV7-2|13|many|-|TRBJ2-7
TGTGCCAGCAGCTTATTGCGAAGCTACGAGCAGTACTTC
CASSLLRSYEQYF
>TRBV2|16|-|-|TRBJ2-7
TGTGCCAGCAGCGGGGACGGGGACATCATTTCCTACGAGCAGTACTTC
CASSGDGDIISYEQYF
>TRBV3-1|15|few|-|TRBJ2-3
TGTGCCAGCAGCTTTCGGACCCGTCCGGGGGATACGCAGTATTTT
CASSFRTRPGDTQYF
>TRBV7-2|14|-|-|TRBJ2-5
TGTGCCAGCACCCAAGAAGCAGGCTTAGGGACCCAGTACTTC
CASTQEAGLGTQYF
>TRBV7-9|16|many|-|TRBJ1-1
TGTGCCAGCAGCTTATGGGGCCGGGGGCCGAACACTGAAGCTTTCTTT
CASSLWGRGPNTEAFF
>TRBV7-7|15|-|TRBD2|TRBJ2-5
TGTGCCAGCAGCCTCGGGACTAGCGGGATGGAGACCCAGTACTTC
CASSLGTSGMETQYF
>TRBV6-2/TRBV6-3|12|few|-|TRBJ1-2
TGTGCCAGCGGCGAAGGGGGCTATGGCTACACCTTC
CASGEGGYGYTF
>TRBV20-1|16|-|-|TRBJ2-5
TGCAGTGCTAGAGATAGCCCAAGAGTGCGTTTCGAGACCCAGTACTTC
CSARDSPRVRFETQYF
>TRBV11-2|15|many|-|TRBJ2-3
TGTGCCAGCAGCGCAGGCGGCGTACTCACAGATACGCAGTATTTT
CASSAGGVLTDTQYF
>TRBV28|15|many|TRBD2|TRBJ2-1
TGTGCCAGCAGTTTCCCTAGCGGAGACTACAATGAGCAGTTCTTC
CASSFPSGDYNEQFF
>TRBV4-2|18|many|TRBD2|TRBJ2-1
TGTGCCAGCAGCCAATCTTTTTTTGCGGGGGGGCCAGACAATGAGCAGTTCTTC
CASSQSFFAGGPDNEQFF
>TRBV14|16|-|-|TRBJ2-3
TGTGCCAGCAGCCACGGGGGGCTTTCAGGCACAGATACGCAGTATTTT
CASSHGGLSGTDTQYF
>TRBV20-1|11|few|-|TRBJ1-4
TGCAGTGCTAGAAAGAATGAAAAACTGTTTTTT
CSARKNEKLFF
>TRBV4-3|16|-|-|TRBJ2-2
TGCGCCAGCAGCCAAGGGGGGCGGACGAACACCGGGGAGCTGTTTTTT
CASSQGGRTNTGELFF
>TRBV6-1|14|few|TRBD1|TRBJ2-3
TGTGCCAGCAGTGTGGGACAGGGCACAGATACGCAGTATTTT
CASSVGQGTDTQYF
>TRBV5-1|16|few|TRBD1|TRBJ2-3
TGCGCCAGCAGCTTGGAGGGGACAGGATCAGGGGGTACGCAGTATTTT
CASSLEGTGSGGTQYF
>TRBV27|13|few|TRBD1|TRBJ1-2
TGTGCCAGCAGCCTCGACAGGGCCTATGGCTACACCTTC
CASSLDRAYGYTF
>TRBV30|15|-|-|TRBJ1-3
TGTGCCTGGAGTGTATCAGGAGGCTCTGGAAACACCATATATTTT
CAWSVSGGSGNTIYF
>TRBV5-1|15|-|TRBD2|TRBJ2-2
TGCGCCAGCAGCTCGCGCGGGAGTGTAACCGGGGAGCTGTTTTTT
CASSSRGSVTGELFF
>TRBV12-3/TRBV12-4|13|many|TRBD1|TRBJ1-2
TGTGCCAGCAGCGACAGGGGGAACTATGGCTACACCTTC
CASSDRGNYGYTF
>TRBV20-1|14|few|TRBD2|TRBJ2-1
TGCAGTGCTAGACGTAGCGGGATCAACAATGAGCAGTTCTTC
CSARRSGINNEQFF
>TRBV20-1|15|few|-|TRBJ1-1
TGCAGTGCTAGAAACCAACAGGGCCTGAACACTGAAGCTTTCTTT
CSARNQQGLNTEAFF
>TRBV6-5|16|few|-|TRBJ1-2
TGTGCCAGCAGTTCCCAGATGCGGGACCTTAGCTATGGCTACACCTTC
CASSSQMRDLSYGYTF
>TRBV5-1|15|few|TRBD1|TRBJ2-5
TGCGCCAGCAGCTTTGGACAGGGTGTTGGTGAGACCCAGTACTTC
CASSFGQGVGETQYF
>TRBV28|16|-|TRBD1|TRBJ2-5
TGTGCCAGCAGGCAACCGGGCAGGGGGCGGGAAGAGACCCAGTACTTC
CASRQPGRGREETQYF
>TRBV4-2|13|few|-|TRBJ2-3
TGTGCCAGCAGCCAAGACTGGGTGGATACGCAGTATTTT
CASSQDWVDTQYF
>TRBV20-1|13|-|-|TRBJ1-1
TGCAGTGCTAGTATAATGTCCCGGACTGAAGCTTTCTTT
CSASIMSRTEAFF
>TRBV27|16|few|-|TRBJ2-5
TGTGCCAGCAGTTTATTAGGTGACTCGAACCAAGAGACCCAGTACTTC
CASSLLGDSNQETQYF
>TRBV29-1|17|many|-|TRBJ2-3
TGCAGCGTTGAATCGGCAGGGGCTAGGGGTTACACAGATACGCAGTATTTT
CSVESAGARGYTDTQYF
>TRBV7-7|13|-|TRBD1|TRBJ2-5
TGTGCCAGCAGCTCTGAGGGACAGGGAGACCAGTACTTC
CASSSEGQGDQYF
>TRBV20-1|14|many|-|TRBJ1-1
TGCAGTGCTAGTGGGTTCGGCGGAAACACTGAAGCTTTCTTT
CSASGFGGNTEAFF
>TRBV10-3|15|-|TRBD1|TRBJ1-5
TGTGCCATCAGCGGCGGGACAGGGAGGGATCAGCCCCAGCATTTT
CAISGGTGRDQPQHF
>TRBV6-1|16|-|TRBD1|TRBJ2-2
TGTGCCAGCAGTAGGCCGGGACAGGGCTTAACCGGGGAGCTGTTTTTT
CASSRPGQGLTGELFF
>TRBV7-9|14|many|TRBD1|TRBJ2-5
TGTGCCAGCAGCAAGGGACAGGGGCAAGAGACCCAGTACTTC
CASSKGQGQETQYF
>TRBV7-9|15|few|TRBD1|TRBJ2-5
TGTGCCAGCAGCTCCCGACAGGGGATACAAGAGACCCAGTACTTC
CASSSRQGIQETQYF
>TRBV2|13|-|-|TRBJ2-2
TGTGCCAGCAGTGTATCGAGGACCGGGGAGCTGTTTTTT
CASSVSRTGELFF
>TRBV7-2|16|-|-|TRBJ1-5
TGTGCCAGCAGCACCGGTACAGGATTTAGCAATCAGCCCCAGCATTTT
CASSTGTGFSNQPQHF
>TRBV7-2|15|few|-|TRBJ1-6
TGTGCCAGCAGCCCCAGACAGCGCTATAATTCACCCCTCCACTTT
CASSPRQRYNSPLHF
>TRBV20-1|17|-|-|TRBJ2-7
TGCAGTGCTAGCGGAATCCGGGACACTTATTCTCCCTACGAGCAGTACTTC
CSASGIRDTYSPYEQYF
>TRBV4-3|14|many|-|TRBJ2-3
TGCGCCAGCAGCCAAGATCTGAATACAGATACGCAGTATTTT
CASSQDLNTDTQYF
>TRBV5-6|13|few|-|TRBJ1-2
TGTGCCAGCAGCTCTGGAGCTAACTATGGCTACACCTTC
CASSSGANYGYTF
>TRBV5-6|13|few|-|TRBJ2-1
TGTGCCAGCAGCTTGGTAGATGTTAATGAGCAGTTCTTC
CASSLVDVNEQFF
>TRBV20-1|15|-|TRBD2|TRBJ2-1
TGCAGTGCTACCGGGACTAGAGGCTCCTACAATGAGCAGTTCTTC
CSATGTRGSYNEQFF
>TRBV15|15|few|-|TRBJ1-6
TGTGCCACCAGGAATAACCAGGGGAGAAATTCACCCCTCCACTTT
CATRNNQGRNSPLHF
>TRBV28|14|few|TRBD1|TRBJ1-4
TGTGCCAGCAGCCAGGACAGGGGGTTTGAAAAACTGTTTTTT
CASSQDRGFEKLFF
>TRBV7-9|14|-|TRBD1|TRBJ2-5
TGTGCCAGCAGCGGTAACACAGGGGGCCAGACCCAGTACTTC
CASSGNTGGQTQYF
>TRBV27|13|-|-|TRBJ1-2
TGTGCCAGCAGGGAGCCTGGGGCGTATGGCTACACCTTC
CASREPGAYGYTF
>TRBV6-1|14|few|-|TRBJ1-2
TGTGCCAGCAGTGAAGTTAGTGCGCTCTATGGCTACACCTTC
CASSEVSALYGYTF
>TRBV7-8|16|-|TRBD1|TRBJ1-5
TGTGCCAGCAGCATTGACAGGGGGCGTCTCCATCAGCCCCAGCATTTT
CASSIDRGRLHQPQHF